Described below is a single TCR beta chain sequence and its context. Libraries were prepared by immunoSEQ multiplex PCR; TCRdb keeps only in-frame clonotypes and omits some of them. The sample contains about 92,000 clones, roughly 88% of which appear only once. The source of the sample is a study of T cell responses to AZD1222 COVID-19 vaccine. The CDR3 runs to 18 residues. V lost 0 bases, J lost 1 base, and 19 bases lay in between. Material: peripheral blood, obtained on day 0 of AZD1222 vaccination. This TCR derives from an adult in good health. The rearrangement joins TRBV23-1 to TRBJ2-7; either TRBD1 or TRBD2 may fit D (5 bases each). TRBV23-1 is identified as an open reading frame with a role that is uncertain. CDR3 DNA: TGCGCCAGCAGTCAATCCGGGGCGGGCATTCCACTATCCTACGAGCAGTACTTC. Amino acid sequence: CASSQSGAGIPLSYEQYF.